This entry describes one TCR beta chain. No antigen is known for it. Base quality data are lacking; no much larger clone is found one base away. The entry originates in a study of radiation and T cells in renal cell carcinoma (dated by TCRdb to 2019 to 2021). General notes on the study: In total, 50 to 55 samples underwent TCR beta sequencing: around 25 tumors plus 27 peripheral blood samples. Across all 50 or so samples, 4,016,671 unique CDR3 nucleotide sequences encoding 2,658,974 unique CDR3 amino acid sequences were identified.

The full study reports these points: In blood, the top tumor clonotypes increased from baseline to 2 weeks after radiation and then shrank by 4 weeks, which suggests a temporary expansion of tumor-resident clones. Because only small tumor regions of around 1 g were available, intratumoral heterogeneity was not captured. Because pretreatment tumor biopsies were not available, the baseline intratumoral presence of clonotypes could not be determined. Compared with control tumors, irradiated tumors had a greater number of dominant CDR3 motifs, and those motifs took up a bigger portion of the repertoire. Compared with controls, irradiated tumors had higher TCR clonality, as the top 100 clonotypes made up an average of roughly 54% of the repertoire, versus around 45% in nephrectomy-only tumors. The single-armed trial design could not address effects of radiation dose or scheduling on the TCR repertoire.

TCR beta libraries were generated from genomic DNA with the immunoSEQ kit, following the manufacturer's recommendations. To prepare the libraries, a first multiplex PCR with proprietary primers was run, followed by a second PCR that added unique barcodes, and a bead cleanup was done after each round. Each sample batch included a kit-provided positive control reaction and a negative control reaction. The final libraries were assessed on an Agilent 4200 TapeStation D1000 ScreenTape, pooled by volume, and quantified by qPCR. Sequencing was performed on an Illumina NextSeq500 using a MidOutput 150-cycle cartridge, with 156 Read1 cycles, 15 Index1 cycles, and the kit custom primers. The pooled library was loaded at 1.0 pM, and about 20% PhiX control was spiked in. As for how the authors treated the data: Vendor-processed data were analyzed in R, and a clonotype was defined as all T cells sharing the same CDR3 nucleotide sequence. For clone abundance analyses, frequencies were normalized to the 10,000 most abundant clones per sample. Public T cell clones, which averaged fewer than five per sample, were removed prior to analysis. Dominant motifs were analyzed with ImmunoMap using the PAM10 matrix, a gap penalty of 30, and a homology threshold of 0.3, and motifs with a cumulative frequency of at least 0.01 were considered dominant. A difference in abundance of at least 32-fold between compartments was used to define tumor-enriched and baseline blood-enriched clonotypes. Similarity between tumor and blood repertoires was quantified using the Baroni-Urbani and Buser coefficient, and groups were compared with two-tailed Wilcoxon tests in R. What TCRdb holds here is the immuneACCESS table cut down to in-frame rearrangements. Part of the clones is not present; checked against another copy, under half of the missing clones reflect an unresolved V gene, and the others are unexplained. That table gives V, J and clone size, and the DNA gave D and trimming. The sample yields fewer than 25,000 clones; 40% to 55% were counted once. The ten largest clonotypes hold about a sixth of the sample.

The CDR3 sequence holds 13 residues, the cysteine and phenylalanine included. The sequence is cut down to CDR3 DNA, 39 bases in frame from base 1. Reading the germline V gene gives CDR1 SQVTM and CDR2 ANQGSEA. Compared with germline, V lacks 4 bases and J lacks 10 bases; bases without a gene match: 9. What this sample's time point label stands for: tumor resected at nephrectomy. Interpreted using the paper, the treatment or condition label stands for: 15 Gy SBRT to primary tumor, nephrectomy 4 weeks later. The samples were drawn from a clinical trial, where primary renal cell carcinomas were treated with 15 Gy of stereotactic body radiation therapy and then removed by nephrectomy 4 weeks afterward. Every patient had renal cell carcinoma of clear cell pathology. Tumor processing involved mechanical dissociation, digestion with collagenase/hyaluronidase at 37 degrees C, handling in gentleMACS C tubes, and storage in liquid nitrogen. The QIAamp DNA Blood Mini Kit (Qiagen) was used to prepare genomic DNA for TCR sequencing. The analyses included just those samples that passed every quality control check.

Sequencing used tumor tissue, obtained from a patient whose treatment included radiotherapy and nephrectomy. This TCR was recovered from a woman between 50 and 59 years old with renal cell carcinoma. The receptor chain draws on TRBV29-1 and TRBJ2-3; 9 middle bases align to TRBD2. The DNA sequence follows: TGCAGCGTTGTCTCCGCGGGGGGGATTGCGCAGTATTTT. It is translated as CSVVSAGGIAQYF.